The T cell receptor (beta chain) described here comes from a study of T cell changes during pregnancy in multiple sclerosis. V was trimmed by 7 bases and J by 9 bases, leaving 19 bases between them. Germline CDR1 is LNHDA and CDR2 is SQIVND (reference sequence). This CDR3 has 14 residues. The assay was immunoSEQ multiplex PCR, and TCRdb's table has in-frame clones only and misses some. The profile shows tens of thousands of clones, roughly nine tenths of them singletons. The receptor's source is a female donor in good health, enrolled as a control in a pregnancy study. The chain is built from TRBV19 and TRBJ2-1; D is ambiguous. The material was CD4+ T cells from peripheral blood mononuclear cells, obtained after pregnancy. CDR3 DNA: TGTGCCAGTACTATGGGCCCATCGTCGAGTGAGCAGTTCTTC. It yields the protein CASTMGPSSSEQFF.